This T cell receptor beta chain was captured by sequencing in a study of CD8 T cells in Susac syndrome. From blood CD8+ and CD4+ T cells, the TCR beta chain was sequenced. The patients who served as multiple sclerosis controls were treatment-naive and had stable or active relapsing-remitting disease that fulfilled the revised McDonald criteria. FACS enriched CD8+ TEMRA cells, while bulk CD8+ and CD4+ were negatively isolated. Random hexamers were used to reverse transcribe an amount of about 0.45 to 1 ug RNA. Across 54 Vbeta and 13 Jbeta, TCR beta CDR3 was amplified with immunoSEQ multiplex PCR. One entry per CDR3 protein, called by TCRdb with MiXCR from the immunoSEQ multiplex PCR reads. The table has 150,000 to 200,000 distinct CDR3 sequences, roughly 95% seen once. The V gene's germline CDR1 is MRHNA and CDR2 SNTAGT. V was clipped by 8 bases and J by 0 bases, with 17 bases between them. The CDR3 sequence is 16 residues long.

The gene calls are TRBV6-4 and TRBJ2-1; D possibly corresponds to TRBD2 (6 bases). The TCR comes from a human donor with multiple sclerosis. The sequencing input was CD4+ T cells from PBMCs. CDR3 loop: CASRVNVGGSYNEQFF. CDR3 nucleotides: TGTGCCAGCCGGGTGAACGTGGGAGGCTCCTACAATGAGCAGTTCTTC.